This T cell receptor beta chain was observed in a study of STAT3 mutations in large granular lymphocyte leukemia. Study results and caveats: Persisting codominant clonotypes may have hidden a small pathogenic clone. In T-cell large granular lymphocyte leukemia, about half of patients showed multiple immunodominant subclonotypes.

V was clipped by 1 base and J by 1 base, with 5 bases between them. CDR3 length: 14 residues. The V gene's germline CDR1 is SNHLY and CDR2 FYNNEI. The table came from immunoSEQ multiplex PCR; TCRdb's copy has only in-frame clones and leaves some out. The sample lists approximately 8,200 clones; roughly 89% were seen once. As to this clone: Its cognate antigen is unknown. The same CDR3 arises from other DNA sequences in this sample as well.

The chain recombines TRBV2 with TRBJ1-3; D is undetermined. The receptor was derived from an elderly man with T-cell large granular lymphocyte leukemia. Some clones in this sample may be carry-over from other donors' samples. The sequenced sample consisted of peripheral blood mononuclear cells. The CDR3 sequence: CASSEGGSGNTIYF. The CDR3 DNA sequence: TGTGCCAGCAGTGAAGGGGGATCTGGAAACACCATATATTTT.